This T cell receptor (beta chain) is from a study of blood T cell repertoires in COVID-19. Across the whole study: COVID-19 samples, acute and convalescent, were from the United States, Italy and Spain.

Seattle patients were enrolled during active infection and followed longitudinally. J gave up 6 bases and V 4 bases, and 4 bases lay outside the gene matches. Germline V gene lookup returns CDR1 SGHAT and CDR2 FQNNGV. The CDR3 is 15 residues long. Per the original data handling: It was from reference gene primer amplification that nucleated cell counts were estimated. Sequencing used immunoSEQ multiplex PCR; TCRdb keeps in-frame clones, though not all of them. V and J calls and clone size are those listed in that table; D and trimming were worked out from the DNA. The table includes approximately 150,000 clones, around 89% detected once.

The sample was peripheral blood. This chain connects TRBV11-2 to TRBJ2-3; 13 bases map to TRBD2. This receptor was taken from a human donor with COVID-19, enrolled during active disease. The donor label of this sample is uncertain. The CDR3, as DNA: TGTGCCAGCAGCTCGGGACTAGCGGGAACCGATACGCAGTATTTT. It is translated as CASSSGLAGTDTQYF.